Listed below are T cell receptor beta chains from one sample, sequenced in a study of regulatory T cells in long-lasting Graves disease. TCRdb re-analysed the multiplex PCR reads in MiXCR, keeping a single row per CDR3 protein. The sample shows approximately 400,000 distinct CDR3 sequences, more than 13% of them seen only once. These data were also filed under a second study, of T cells in Graves' hyperthyroidism and ophthalmopathy.

The sequenced sample was peripheral blood mononuclear cells (PBMCs), obtained at new diagnosis, from a patient treated with antithyroid drugs. These receptor sequences come from a woman aged 25 to 45 with Graves disease. Both conserved end residues are part of each CDR3. D genes are given only for firm matches. Clone size is not always given. Where it is, it says once, few, many or a class for expanded clones.

d_call j_call clone_size v_call cdr3_nt cdr3_aa
- TRBJ2-3 many TRBV12-3/TRBV12-4 TGTGCCAGCAGTTACGCTGCGGTAGGTCGGTATTTT CASSYAAVGRYF
- TRBJ1-2 - TRBV29-1 TGCAGCGTTGAAGATTTGGGAGGGATCTATGGCTACACCTTC CSVEDLGGIYGYTF
- TRBJ2-1 - TRBV20-1 TGCAGCCCCGGGGAGCAGTTCTTC CSPGEQFF
TRBD2 TRBJ2-7 many TRBV28 TGTGCCAGCAGCGGGGGGACTAGCGCGACCTCCTTC CASSGGTSATSF
- TRBJ1-1 - TRBV11-2 TGTGCCAGCAGCGATATAGGGGGAAACACTGAAGCTTTCTTT CASSDIGGNTEAFF
TRBD2 TRBJ2-1 many TRBV2 TGTGCCAGCACCGAAACCAGCGGGAGAGGAGAGCAGTTCTTC CASTETSGRGEQFF
TRBD1 TRBJ2-2 few TRBV9 TGTGCCAGCAGCCTAGGGACAGGGACCGACACCGGGGAGCTGTTTTTT CASSLGTGTDTGELFF
TRBD2 TRBJ2-1 many TRBV27 TGTGCCAGCAGTTCCCCGGGACTAGCGGGAGGGCCGGGTTATGAGCAGTTCTTC CASSSPGLAGGPGYEQFF
- TRBJ1-2 many TRBV5-1 TGCGCCAGCAGCTTGGCTACCACGTTGACCATCGATGGCTACACCTTC CASSLATTLTIDGYTF
TRBD2 TRBJ2-5 - TRBV2 TGTGCCAGCAGTCAACTAGCGGGAGATTCTGAGACCCAGTACTTC CASSQLAGDSETQYF
- TRBJ1-1 many TRBV30 TGTGCCTGGACCCGTGGAGTGGGGGGCACTGAAGCTTTCTTT CAWTRGVGGTEAFF
TRBD1 TRBJ2-2 many TRBV24-1 TGTGCCACCGAGGGGACAGGGCTTTCGAACACCGGGGAGCTGTTTTTT CATEGTGLSNTGELFF
- TRBJ2-2 many TRBV7-9 TGTGCCAGCGGAACAACCGGGTCGAACACCGGGGAGCTGTTTTTT CASGTTGSNTGELFF
TRBD1 TRBJ2-2 many TRBV28 TGTGCCAGCAGTTTGGTGGGACAGGGAAACACCGGGGAGCTGTTTTTT CASSLVGQGNTGELFF
- TRBJ2-1 many TRBV24-1 TGTGCCACCAAAGAGGGGACACCCCAAGCGGAGCAGTTCTTC CATKEGTPQAEQFF
TRBD2 TRBJ2-5 - TRBV4-1 TGCGCCAGCAGCCGTCGGACTAGCCCCTACCTCGCGAAGACCCAGTACTTC CASSRRTSPYLAKTQYF
- TRBJ1-1 few TRBV11-3 TGTGCCAGCAGCAACCCCGGGTCTTGGAACACTGAAGCTTTCTTT CASSNPGSWNTEAFF
- TRBJ2-3 - TRBV20-1 TGCAGCAAGATAGGGTGGGCCTCGGTGATAGCGGACACAGATACGCAGTATTTT CSKIGWASVIADTDTQYF
TRBD2 TRBJ2-3 - TRBV25-1 TGTGCCAGCAGTGAATGGGTACCCAGCGGGAGAGCGGATACGCAGTATTTT CASSEWVPSGRADTQYF
- TRBJ1-1 - TRBV7-9 TGTGCCAGCAGCTTAGTTTTGGGGCATACAAAGGGGAACACTGAAGCTTTCTTT CASSLVLGHTKGNTEAFF
TRBD1 TRBJ1-4 - TRBV29-1 TGCAGCGTTGAAGGCAGGGGGCGCGAAGTTTGGAATGAAAAACTGTTTTTT CSVEGRGREVWNEKLFF
TRBD2 TRBJ2-1 many TRBV6-2/TRBV6-3 TGTGCCAGCAGGGCAACCGGGACTAGCGGTTACAATGAGCAGTTCTTC CASRATGTSGYNEQFF
- TRBJ2-7 - TRBV4-1 TGCGCCAGCAGCCAAGAAGCGGGGACAGGCTACGAGCAGTACTTC CASSQEAGTGYEQYF
- TRBJ2-5 - TRBV18 TGTGCCAGCTCACCCTTACAGGGACCCCAAGAGACCCAGTACTTC CASSPLQGPQETQYF